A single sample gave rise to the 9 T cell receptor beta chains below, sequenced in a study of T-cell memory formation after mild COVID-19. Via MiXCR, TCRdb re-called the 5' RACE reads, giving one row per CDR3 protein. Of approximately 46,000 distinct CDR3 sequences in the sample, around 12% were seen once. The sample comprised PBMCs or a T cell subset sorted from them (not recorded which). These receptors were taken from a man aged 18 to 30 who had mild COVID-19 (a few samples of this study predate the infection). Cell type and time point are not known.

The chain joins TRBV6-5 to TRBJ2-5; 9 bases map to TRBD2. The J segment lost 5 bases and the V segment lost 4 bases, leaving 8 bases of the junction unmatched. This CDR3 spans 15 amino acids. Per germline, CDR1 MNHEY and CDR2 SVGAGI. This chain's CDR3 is CASSSGTSLGETQYF. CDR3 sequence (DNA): TGTGCCAGCAGTTCGGGGACTAGCCTCGGGGAGACCCAGTACTTC.

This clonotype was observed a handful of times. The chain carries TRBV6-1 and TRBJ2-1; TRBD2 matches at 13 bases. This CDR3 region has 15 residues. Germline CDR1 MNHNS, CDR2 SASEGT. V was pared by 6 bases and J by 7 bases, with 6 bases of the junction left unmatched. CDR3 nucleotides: TGTGCCAGCAGCGAACTAGCGGGGGGGCCAAATGAGCAGTTCTTC. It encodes CASSELAGGPNEQFF.

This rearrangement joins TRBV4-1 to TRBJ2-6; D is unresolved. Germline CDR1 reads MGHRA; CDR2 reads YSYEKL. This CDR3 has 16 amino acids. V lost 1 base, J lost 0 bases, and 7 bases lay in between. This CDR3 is CASSQGFRSGANVLTF. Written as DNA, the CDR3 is TGCGCCAGCAGCCAAGGTTTCCGCTCTGGGGCCAACGTCCTGACTTTC.

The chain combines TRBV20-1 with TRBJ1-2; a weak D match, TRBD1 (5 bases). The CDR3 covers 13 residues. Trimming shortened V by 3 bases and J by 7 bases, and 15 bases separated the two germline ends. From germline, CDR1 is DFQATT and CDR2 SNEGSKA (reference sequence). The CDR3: CSASTREIRGYTF. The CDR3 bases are TGCAGTGCTAGTACCAGGGAAATACGTGGCTACACCTTC.

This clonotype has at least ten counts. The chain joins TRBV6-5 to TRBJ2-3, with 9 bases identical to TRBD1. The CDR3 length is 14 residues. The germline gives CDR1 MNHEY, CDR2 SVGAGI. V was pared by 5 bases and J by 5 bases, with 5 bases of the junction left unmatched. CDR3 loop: CASSRDRGRDTQYF. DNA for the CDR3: TGTGCCAGCAGTCGCGACAGGGGGAGAGATACGCAGTATTTT.

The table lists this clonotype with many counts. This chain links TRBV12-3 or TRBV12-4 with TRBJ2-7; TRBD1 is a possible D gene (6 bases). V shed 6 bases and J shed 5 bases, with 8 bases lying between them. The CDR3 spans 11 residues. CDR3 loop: CASSRGHEQYF. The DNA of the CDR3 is TGTGCCAGCAGCAGGGGTCACGAGCAGTACTTC.

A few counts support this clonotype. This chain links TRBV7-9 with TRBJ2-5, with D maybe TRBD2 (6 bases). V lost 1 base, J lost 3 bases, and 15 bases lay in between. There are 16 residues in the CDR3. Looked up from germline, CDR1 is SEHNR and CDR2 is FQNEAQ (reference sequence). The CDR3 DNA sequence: TGTGCCAGCAGCTTAGAACTACCGGGAGAAAAAGAGACCCAGTACTTC. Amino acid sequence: CASSLELPGEKETQYF. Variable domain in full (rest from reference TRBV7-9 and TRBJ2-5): DTGVSQNPRHKITKRGQNVTFRCDPISEHNRLYWYRQTLGQGPEFLTYFQNEAQLEKSRLLSDRFSAERPKGSFSTLEIQRTEQGDSAMYLCASSLELPGEKETQYFGPGTRLLVL.

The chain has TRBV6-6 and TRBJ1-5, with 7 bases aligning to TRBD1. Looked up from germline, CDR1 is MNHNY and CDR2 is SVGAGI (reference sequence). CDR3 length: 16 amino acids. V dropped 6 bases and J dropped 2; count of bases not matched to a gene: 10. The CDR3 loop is CASSGRSGGGNQPQHF. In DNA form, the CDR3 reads TGTGCCAGCAGCGGCAGGTCAGGGGGTGGCAATCAGCCCCAGCATTTT.

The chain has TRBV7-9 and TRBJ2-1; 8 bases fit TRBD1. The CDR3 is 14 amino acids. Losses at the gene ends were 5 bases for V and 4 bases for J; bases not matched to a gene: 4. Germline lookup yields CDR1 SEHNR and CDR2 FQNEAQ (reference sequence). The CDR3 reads CASSARTGYNEQFF. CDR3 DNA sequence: TGTGCCAGCAGCGCACGGACAGGGTACAATGAGCAGTTCTTC.